Following are 4 T cell receptor beta chains from one sample sequenced in a study of T cell repertoires in cytomegalovirus infection. These receptors have no identified antigens. Via MiXCR, TCRdb re-called the reads, giving one row per CDR3 protein. The repertoire consists of roughly 730,000 distinct CDR3 sequences, with roughly a third occurring once and the leading ten covering 15% to 20%. This sample comprised cultured PBMCs, obtained from culture after CMV antigen stimulation. The receptors shown here come from a human donor in good health (CMV status not recorded). Some clones in this sample may be carry-over from other donors' samples.

The sample holds a few counts of this clonotype. The chain uses TRBV7-2 and TRBJ2-3; no clear D gene. This CDR3 has 14 residues. Per the germline V gene, CDR1 is SGHTA and CDR2 is FQGNSA. The germline V and J ends were trimmed by 0 bases and 4 bases, with 8 bases remaining between them. As DNA, the CDR3 is TGTGCCAGCAGCTTAGCGCCGACTTCAGATACGCAGTATTTT. It codes for CASSLAPTSDTQYF. Drawing the rest from reference TRBV7-2 and TRBJ2-3, the complete variable domain is GAGVSQSPSNKVTEKGKDVELRCDPISGHTALYWYRQSLGQGLEFLIYFQGNSAPDKSGLPSDRFSAERTGGSVSTLTIQRTQQEDSAVYLCASSLAPTSDTQYFGPGTRLTVL.

The chain couples TRBV6-1 to TRBJ1-3, with 7 bases matching TRBD1. The J segment lost 2 bases and the V segment lost 4 bases, leaving 2 bases of the junction unmatched. Germline V gives CDR1 MNHNS, CDR2 SASEGT. CDR3 length: 14 residues. The CDR3 nucleotides are TGTGCCAGCAGTGCAGACAGGGCTGGAAACACCATATATTTT. Translating it yields CASSADRAGNTIYF.

This clonotype has a count of ten or more. CDR3 nucleotides: TGTGCCAGCAGCCAGGGGGTAGAGGGCTATGGCTACACCTTC. Encoded protein: CASSQGVEGYGYTF. The chain carries TRBV12-3 or TRBV12-4 and TRBJ1-2; 7 bases align to TRBD1. V lost 6 bases and J lost 4; bases outside the gene matches: 8. There are 14 residues in the CDR3.

This clonotype has just a few counts. V usage is TRBV7-8 and J usage is TRBJ2-7; no firm D call. This CDR3 has 14 residues. The germline CDR1 and CDR2 sequences are SGHVS and FQNEAQ. V lost 7 bases and J lost 4, with 17 bases in between. The CDR3 protein is CASTLGPNLYEQYF. The CDR3 nucleotides are TGTGCCAGCACCCTAGGGCCAAACCTTTACGAGCAGTACTTC.